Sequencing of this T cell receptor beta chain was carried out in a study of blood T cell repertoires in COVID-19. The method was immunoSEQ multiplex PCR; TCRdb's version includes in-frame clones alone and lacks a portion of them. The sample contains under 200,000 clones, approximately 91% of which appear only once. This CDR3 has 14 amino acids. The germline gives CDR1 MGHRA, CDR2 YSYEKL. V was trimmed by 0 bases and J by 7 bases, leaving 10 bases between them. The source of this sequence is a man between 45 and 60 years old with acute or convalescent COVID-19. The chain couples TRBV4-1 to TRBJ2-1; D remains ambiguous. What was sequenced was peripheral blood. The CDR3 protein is CASSQDPYLNEQFF. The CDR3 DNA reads TGCGCCAGCAGCCAAGATCCATACTTAAATGAGCAGTTCTTC.